Listed below are T cell receptor beta chains from one sample, sequenced in a study of T cell responses to AZD1222 COVID-19 vaccine. The data were produced by immunoSEQ multiplex PCR, yet TCRdb's version contains in-frame clones alone and is incomplete. This table has about 150,000 clones, approximately 91% appearing once. Sample: peripheral blood, taken 28 days after the second AZD1222 dose. These receptors all come from an adult who received the AZD1222 COVID-19 vaccine. The CDR3 runs from the conserved cysteine through the conserved F or W. The D gene is left open where the match is weak. A clone size is listed for some rows: how often the clone was seen (once, few, many), or a class if it is expanded.

v_call	clone_size	d_call	j_call	cdr3_aa	cdr3_nt
TRBV18	NA	NA	TRBJ2-2	CASSPRVSTNTGELFF	TGTGCCAGCTCACCAAGAGTCTCTACGAACACCGGGGAGCTGTTTTTT
TRBV7-9	NA	TRBD1	TRBJ1-2	CASSIGTAIYGYTF	TGTGCCAGCAGCATAGGGACAGCTATTTATGGCTACACCTTC
TRBV7-3	NA	TRBD2	TRBJ2-3	CASSSGLAGVVDTQYF	TGTGCCAGCAGCTCGGGACTAGCGGGAGTCGTGGATACGCAGTATTTT
TRBV4-2	NA	NA	TRBJ1-1	CASSRATVSNTEAFF	TGTGCCAGCAGCCGCGCGACAGTGTCGAACACTGAAGCTTTCTTT
TRBV5-1	once	TRBD1	TRBJ1-1	CASSWSGGNTEAFF	TGCGCCAGCAGTTGGTCAGGGGGCAACACTGAAGCTTTCTTT
TRBV2	NA	NA	TRBJ1-1	CASTAAPANTEAFF	TGTGCCAGCACAGCCGCACCCGCGAACACTGAAGCTTTCTTT
TRBV27	NA	TRBD1	TRBJ1-4	CASSLKGQGWVVGKLFF	TGTGCCAGCAGTTTAAAAGGACAGGGATGGGTCGTCGGTAAACTGTTTTTT
TRBV5-1	NA	NA	TRBJ2-3	CASSLSGPLTDTQYF	TGCGCCAGCAGCTTGAGTGGACCTCTCACAGATACGCAGTATTTT
TRBV27	NA	NA	TRBJ1-6	CASSLSTSQVPLHF	TGTGCCAGCAGTTTATCCACCTCACAGGTCCCCCTCCACTTT
TRBV27	NA	TRBD2	TRBJ2-1	CASSPGLANHEQFF	TGTGCCAGCAGCCCGGGACTAGCGAACCATGAGCAGTTCTTC
TRBV2	NA	NA	TRBJ2-6	CASSASSGTNVLTF	TGTGCCAGCAGTGCCAGCTCTGGGACCAACGTCCTGACTTTC
TRBV29-1	NA	NA	TRBJ1-1	CSVLREMNTEAFF	TGCAGCGTTTTGAGGGAGATGAACACTGAAGCTTTCTTT
TRBV27	NA	NA	TRBJ1-1	CASSLSGARTEAFF	TGTGCCAGCAGTTTATCGGGGGCGAGAACTGAAGCTTTCTTT
TRBV19	NA	NA	TRBJ1-6	CASSIGGRNYNSPLHF	TGTGCCAGTAGTATCGGTGGCAGGAACTATAATTCACCCCTCCACTTT
TRBV7-8	NA	NA	TRBJ1-1	CASSIRDNTEAFF	TGTGCCAGCAGCATCCGGGACAACACTGAAGCTTTCTTT
TRBV2	NA	NA	TRBJ1-1	CASSEAGHTEAFF	TGTGCCAGCAGTGAAGCGGGTCACACTGAAGCTTTCTTT
TRBV20-1	NA	NA	TRBJ2-7	CSASDPDEQYF	TGCAGTGCTTCCGACCCGGACGAGCAGTACTTC
TRBV3-1/TRBV3-2	NA	NA	TRBJ2-7	CASSRATREQYF	TGTGCCAGCAGCCGCGCCACACGGGAGCAGTACTTC
TRBV3-1/TRBV3-2	once	NA	TRBJ1-4	CASSQDSRDNEKLFF	TGTGCCAGCAGCCAAGATTCCAGGGATAATGAAAAACTGTTTTTT
TRBV4-1	NA	NA	TRBJ1-6	CASSLFSGTNSPLHF	TGCGCCAGCAGCCTCTTCAGCGGGACCAATTCACCCCTCCACTTT
TRBV24-1	NA	TRBD1	TRBJ1-5	CATSEPRQGSNQPQHF	TGTGCCACCAGTGAACCCCGACAGGGGAGCAATCAGCCCCAGCATTTT
TRBV27	NA	NA	TRBJ1-2	CASSLLAGSGYTF	TGTGCCAGCAGTTTACTTGCAGGGAGCGGCTACACCTTC
TRBV11-2	NA	NA	TRBJ2-2	CASSLWNTGELFF	TGTGCCAGCAGCTTATGGAACACCGGGGAGCTGTTTTTT
TRBV2	NA	NA	TRBJ1-4	CASSERADTNEKLFF	TGTGCCAGCAGTGAAAGAGCGGATACTAATGAAAAACTGTTTTTT
TRBV5-1	NA	NA	TRBJ2-2	CASSVGQNTGELFF	TGCGCCAGCAGCGTGGGACAGAACACCGGGGAGCTGTTTTTT
TRBV10-3	NA	NA	TRBJ2-7	CAISESGQGSYEQYF	TGTGCCATCAGTGAGTCGGGGCAGGGCTCCTACGAGCAGTACTTC
TRBV7-2	NA	NA	TRBJ1-4	CASSSRRTQSEQGREKLFF	TGTGCCAGCAGCTCCCGGCGAACCCAAAGTGAGCAGGGAAGAGAAAAACTGTTTTTT
TRBV7-9	NA	TRBD1	TRBJ1-3	CAGGQLSSGNTIYF	TGTGCCGGGGGACAGCTGAGCTCTGGAAACACCATATATTTT
TRBV10-1	NA	NA	TRBJ2-3	CASSLSLGDTQYF	TGCGCCAGCAGTCTCTCCCTCGGGGATACGCAGTATTTT
TRBV2	NA	NA	TRBJ2-3	CASQTGDLTDTQYF	TGTGCCAGCCAGACGGGGGATCTCACAGATACGCAGTATTTT
TRBV6-5	NA	TRBD2	TRBJ2-7	CASSYKRGGDRYEQYF	TGTGCCAGCAGTTACAAGCGGGGAGGAGATCGGTACGAGCAGTACTTC
TRBV2	once	NA	TRBJ2-7	CASSGGGATYEQYF	TGTGCCAGCAGTGGCGGGGGCGCAACCTACGAGCAGTACTTC
TRBV19	NA	NA	TRBJ1-1	CASSMTTGREAFF	TGTGCCAGTAGTATGACGACAGGCCGCGAAGCTTTCTTT
TRBV7-2	NA	NA	TRBJ2-1	CASSLTYNEQFF	TGTGCCAGCAGCTTAACCTACAATGAGCAGTTCTTC
TRBV7-9	NA	NA	TRBJ2-7	CASSPAGSPYEQYF	TGTGCCAGCAGCCCCGCAGGGAGCCCCTACGAGCAGTACTTC
TRBV21-1	once	NA	TRBJ2-5	CASSKGEDLWKETQYF	TGTGCCAGCAGCAAAGGGGAAGACCTCTGGAAGGAGACCCAGTACTTC
TRBV5-1	once	NA	TRBJ2-6	CASSTTQTGANVLTF	TGCGCCAGCAGCACCACTCAGACTGGGGCCAACGTCCTGACTTTC
TRBV25-1	NA	NA	TRBJ1-1	CASGPRGDNTEAFF	TGTGCCAGCGGGCCGCGAGGGGACAACACTGAAGCTTTCTTT
TRBV11-2	once	NA	TRBJ2-7	CASRDAFSYEQYF	TGTGCCAGCAGGGACGCCTTCTCCTACGAGCAGTACTTC
TRBV3-1/TRBV3-2	once	TRBD1	TRBJ2-1	CASSQRGQGTNEQFF	TGTGCCAGCAGCCAACGCGGACAGGGTACCAATGAGCAGTTCTTC
TRBV19	NA	NA	TRBJ1-5	CASSNPTRAGQPQHF	TGTGCCAGTAGCAACCCAACCAGGGCAGGTCAGCCCCAGCATTTT
TRBV7-9	NA	TRBD2	TRBJ2-5	CASSWETSGRAAETQYF	TGTGCCAGCAGCTGGGAGACTAGCGGGAGGGCCGCTGAGACCCAGTACTTC
TRBV12-3/TRBV12-4	NA	NA	TRBJ1-1	CASNPQGREAFF	TGTGCCAGCAACCCCCAGGGGAGAGAAGCTTTCTTT
TRBV2	NA	TRBD2	TRBJ2-3	CARGGGGFTDTQYF	TGTGCCAGGGGCGGCGGGGGGTTTACAGATACGCAGTATTTT
TRBV3-1/TRBV3-2	NA	TRBD2	TRBJ2-7	CASSQDSGGTYEQYF	TGTGCCAGCAGCCAAGATAGCGGGGGAACCTACGAGCAGTACTTC
TRBV28	NA	TRBD2	TRBJ2-1	CASSPRLAGTYNEQFF	TGTGCCAGCAGCCCCAGACTAGCGGGAACGTACAATGAGCAGTTCTTC
TRBV19	NA	NA	TRBJ1-1	CASSLQIQGTMNTEAFF	TGTGCCAGTAGTCTCCAAATACAGGGTACTATGAACACTGAAGCTTTCTTT
TRBV27	NA	NA	TRBJ2-3	CASSLFGGAPPDTQYF	TGTGCCAGCAGTTTATTCGGCGGGGCCCCTCCAGATACGCAGTATTTT
TRBV19	NA	TRBD1	TRBJ2-7	CASSIQGEGLYEQYF	TGTGCCAGTAGTATTCAGGGGGAAGGTCTCTACGAGCAGTACTTC
TRBV5-5	NA	NA	TRBJ2-1	CASSLVWGPGEQFF	TGTGCCAGCAGCTTGGTATGGGGGCCGGGGGAGCAGTTCTTC
TRBV3-1/TRBV3-2	few	TRBD2	TRBJ2-7	CASSHIAGAVYEQYF	TGTGCCAGCAGCCACATAGCGGGAGCGGTCTACGAGCAGTACTTC
TRBV11-2	NA	NA	TRBJ1-1	CASSTRPGGTEAFF	TGTGCCAGCAGCACCCGCCCCGGGGGCACCGAAGCTTTCTTT
TRBV6-4	many	TRBD1	TRBJ2-3	CASSDGTGTDTQYF	TGTGCCAGCAGTGACGGGACAGGCACAGATACGCAGTATTTT
TRBV6-6	NA	NA	TRBJ1-5	CASRTEGPNQPQHF	TGTGCCAGCAGGACCGAGGGCCCCAATCAGCCCCAGCATTTT
TRBV7-3	NA	NA	TRBJ2-5	CASSSGIAWGETQYF	TGTGCCAGCAGCTCCGGGATAGCCTGGGGAGAGACCCAGTACTTC
TRBV12-5	NA	NA	TRBJ1-3	CASGLDWPPDIYF	TGTGCTAGTGGTTTGGACTGGCCCCCCGACATATATTTT
TRBV6-6	NA	NA	TRBJ1-1	CASREYEVPEAFF	TGTGCCAGCAGGGAATATGAGGTCCCTGAAGCTTTCTTT
TRBV9	NA	NA	TRBJ1-4	CASSVNSGDEKLFF	TGTGCCAGCAGCGTTAACAGTGGGGATGAAAAACTGTTTTTT
TRBV5-1	NA	NA	TRBJ2-3	CASSLGPQGLTTDTQYF	TGCGCCAGCAGCTTGGGCCCACAGGGCCTCACCACAGATACGCAGTATTTT